This TCR beta chain appears in the sequencing data of a study of CD8 T cells in Susac syndrome. General study results and limits: An acknowledgment was made by the study that its TCR sequencing and HLA analysis involved relatively few individuals.

Roughly 0.45 to 1 ug RNA was reverse transcribed with random hexamers. A multiplex approach, immunoSEQ multiplex PCR, amplified TCR beta CDR3 across 54 Vbeta and 13 Jbeta. TCRdb reprocessed the immunoSEQ multiplex PCR reads via MiXCR and lists one record per CDR3 protein. The table lists about 100,000 distinct CDR3 sequences, just under 95% of them singletons. The authors negatively isolated CD8+ and CD4+ T cells and FACS-enriched TEMRA cells. As concerns this clonotype: Its antigen is currently unknown.

Germline V CDR1 and CDR2: ENHRY, SYGVKD. Deletions cut 2 bases from V and 5 bases from J, with 4 bases between. The CDR3 consists of 12 residues. Sequencing was done on a sample of CD8+ T cells from PBMCs. The receptor's source is a human donor in good health. The gene calls are TRBV10-3 and TRBJ2-1; D remains unclear. The CDR3 reads CAISETDNEQFF. CDR3 nucleotides: TGTGCCATCAGTGAGACAGACAATGAGCAGTTCTTC.